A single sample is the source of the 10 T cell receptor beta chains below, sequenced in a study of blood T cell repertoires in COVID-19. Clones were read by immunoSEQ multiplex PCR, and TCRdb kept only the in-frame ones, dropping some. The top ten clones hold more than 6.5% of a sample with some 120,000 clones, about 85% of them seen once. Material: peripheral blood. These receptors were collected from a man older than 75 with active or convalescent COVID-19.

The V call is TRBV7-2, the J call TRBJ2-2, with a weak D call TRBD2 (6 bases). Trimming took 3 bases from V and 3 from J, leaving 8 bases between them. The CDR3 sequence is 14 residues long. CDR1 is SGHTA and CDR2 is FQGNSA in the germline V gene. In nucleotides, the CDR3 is TGTGCCAGCAGCTTTAGCGGCTACACCGGGGAGCTGTTTTTT. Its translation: CASSFSGYTGELFF.

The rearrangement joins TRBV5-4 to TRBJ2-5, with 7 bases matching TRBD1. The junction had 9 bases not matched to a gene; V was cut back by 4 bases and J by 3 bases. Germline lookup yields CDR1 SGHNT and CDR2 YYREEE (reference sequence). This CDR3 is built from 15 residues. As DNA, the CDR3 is TGTGCCAGCAGCCCCATACAGGGGCCGGAAGAGACCCAGTACTTC. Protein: CASSPIQGPEETQYF.

The CDR3 DNA follows: TGTGCCAGCAGTTTTGCAGGGGGGAGGTACGAGCAGTACTTC. Protein sequence: CASSFAGGRYEQYF. This chain uses TRBV27 with TRBJ2-7, with D maybe TRBD1 (7 bases). Trimming pared 3 bases from V and 4 bases from J, leaving 13 bases between. The CDR3 is made up of 14 amino acids. The V gene's germline CDR1 is MNHEY and CDR2 SMNVEV (reference sequence).

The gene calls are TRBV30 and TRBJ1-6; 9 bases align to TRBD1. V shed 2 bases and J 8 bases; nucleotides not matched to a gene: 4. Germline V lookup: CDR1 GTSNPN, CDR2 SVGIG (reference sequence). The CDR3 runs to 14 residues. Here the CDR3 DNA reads TGTGCCTGGAGTCAAAGGACAGGGGATTCACCCCTCCACTTT. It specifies CAWSQRTGDSPLHF. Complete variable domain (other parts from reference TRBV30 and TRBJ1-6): SQTIHQWPATLVQPVGSPLSLECTVEGTSNPNLYWYRQAAGRGLQLLFYSVGIGQISSEVPQNLSASRPQDRQFILSSKKLLLSDSGFYLCAWSQRTGDSPLHFGNGTRLTVT.

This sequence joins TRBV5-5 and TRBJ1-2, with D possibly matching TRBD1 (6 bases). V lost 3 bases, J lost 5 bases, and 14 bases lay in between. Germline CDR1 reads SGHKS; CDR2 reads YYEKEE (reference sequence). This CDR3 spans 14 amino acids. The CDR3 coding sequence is TGTGCCAGCAGCTCAGCAGGGGAGGGATATGGCTACACCTTC. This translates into CASSSAGEGYGYTF.

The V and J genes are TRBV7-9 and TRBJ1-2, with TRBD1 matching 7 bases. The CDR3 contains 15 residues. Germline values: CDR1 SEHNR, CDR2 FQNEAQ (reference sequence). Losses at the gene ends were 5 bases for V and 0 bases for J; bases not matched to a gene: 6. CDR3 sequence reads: CASSPDRRPNYGYTF. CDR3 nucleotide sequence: TGTGCCAGCAGCCCGGACAGGAGACCTAACTATGGCTACACCTTC.

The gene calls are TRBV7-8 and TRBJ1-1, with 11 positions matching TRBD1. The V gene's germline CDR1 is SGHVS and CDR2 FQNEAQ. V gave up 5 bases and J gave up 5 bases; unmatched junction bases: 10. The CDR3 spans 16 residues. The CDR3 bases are TGTGCCAGCAGCCCGTACCGCGGACAGGGGGCAACTGAAGCTTTCTTT. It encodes CASSPYRGQGATEAFF.

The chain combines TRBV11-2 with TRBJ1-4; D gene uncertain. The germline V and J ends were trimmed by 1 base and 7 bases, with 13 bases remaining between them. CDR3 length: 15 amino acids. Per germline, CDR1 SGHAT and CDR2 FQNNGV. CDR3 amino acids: CASSLGGFIGEKLFF. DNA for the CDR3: TGTGCCAGCAGCTTAGGAGGGTTTATTGGTGAAAAACTGTTTTTT.

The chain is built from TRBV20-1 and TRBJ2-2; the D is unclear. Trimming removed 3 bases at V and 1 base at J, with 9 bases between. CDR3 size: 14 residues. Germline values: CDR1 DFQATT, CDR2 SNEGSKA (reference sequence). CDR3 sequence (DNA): TGCAGTGCTAGTAAACAACAGAACACCGGGGAGCTGTTTTTT. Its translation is CSASKQQNTGELFF.

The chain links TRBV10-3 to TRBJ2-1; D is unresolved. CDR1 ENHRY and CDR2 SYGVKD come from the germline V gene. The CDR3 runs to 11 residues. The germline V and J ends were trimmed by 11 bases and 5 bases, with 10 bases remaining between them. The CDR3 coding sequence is TGTGCCGTAGCAAGAAACAATGAGCAGTTCTTC. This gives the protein CAVARNNEQFF.